These T cell receptor beta chains were read from a single sample in a study of human T cells and chemical hapten exposure. TCRdb re-called the RACE reads through MiXCR, storing one row per CDR3 protein. This sample yields around 150,000 distinct CDR3 sequences, of which approximately 14% are seen a single time; about 1.7% belongs to the top ten. The starting material was whole blood, obtained in connection with sensitization to the hapten diphenylcyclopropenone (DPC). These receptors all come from a woman between 25 and 40 years old with alopecia areata. Some clones in this sample may be carry-over from other donors' samples. Each CDR3 is given with its conserved first and last residue.

v_call cdr3_aa
TRBV6-6 CASSYTFDRGGHEQFF
TRBV24-1 CATSDPGSTDTQYF
TRBV28 CASSLKQGPETQYF
TRBV29-1 CSGTQNTEAFF
TRBV4-3 CASSQVVVGPGSGANVLTF
TRBV20-1 CSAMVGQTSTGNTIYF
TRBV12-3/TRBV12-4 CASSHRDPGELFF
TRBV30 CAWSVRWGNTEAFF
TRBV20-1 CSVPFPGHGNTIYF
TRBV2 CASSAGGQETQYF
TRBV28 CASSLPPVSYNEQFF
TRBV7-9 CASSRSGHSSYNEQFF
TRBV18 CASSRDRERAFF
TRBV28 CASRGAGDRSYEQYF
TRBV11-3 CASSPQEATEAFF
TRBV28 CASRREGLGKGYTF
TRBV29-1 CSVMGRVDTQYF
TRBV28 CASSGDYTYEQYF
TRBV5-1 CASSSGTPNTGELFF
TRBV5-1 CASSNAGTGGTEAFF
TRBV12-3/TRBV12-4 CASSFQTGGTGELFF
TRBV2 CASNIRDRGYGYTF
TRBV6-2/TRBV6-3 CASRKTGGSGYTF
TRBV5-4 CASSGRGAGAKVSTEAFF
TRBV29-1 CSVITGGTGANVLTF
TRBV20-1 CSARGAVREAFF
TRBV4-1 CASSPRGGGTTGELFF
TRBV28 CASSLADRHYYEQYF
TRBV2 CASSSWGFPRGEKLFF
TRBV6-2/TRBV6-3 CASRADRNYGYTF
TRBV27 CASRKQGNTEAFF
TRBV12-3/TRBV12-4 CASSGTHFYEQYF
TRBV12-3/TRBV12-4 CASSFRGSTDTQYF
TRBV6-5 CASSYSTRSYEQYF
TRBV7-6 CASSSHQETQYF
TRBV6-5 CASSSRTGKYGYTF
TRBV4-3 CASSWDRGGEKLFF
TRBV10-3 CAIGRTRDTQYF
TRBV5-4 CASSSGQGSSYEQYF
TRBV20-1 CSAFSTGASTDTQYF
TRBV5-5 CASSPSDRQSNTGELFF
TRBV29-1 CSVGVGLADNEQFF
TRBV20-1 CSAMRQAVSNQPQHF
TRBV9 CASSVARNSGANVLTF
TRBV9 CASGGQGNEKLFF
TRBV28 CASSAGQAGYTF
TRBV20-1 CSASYRDRNTEAFF
TRBV7-9 CASSLHSGTSGTDTQYF
TRBV20-1 CSASSGTGNSPLHF
TRBV19 CASSSASWGPETQYF
TRBV28 CASSSGQGTTPLHF